This TCR beta chain originates from a study of a mutant IDH1 vaccine in newly diagnosed glioma. Across the whole study: Either 4-6 weeks after radiotherapy alone or alongside temozolomide, vaccination was begun. Patients got radiotherapy, temozolomide, or both beforehand, and most got both.

The CDR3 has 16 residues. V was clipped by 5 bases and J by 1 base, with 16 bases between them. CDR1 MRHNA and CDR2 SNTAGT come from the germline V gene. Time point noted: week 23, last vaccination. What each vaccine dose contained was 300 ug of mutant IDH1 20-mer peptide, accompanied by topical imiquimod. Study observations and caveats: No link was apparently found between pseudoprogression and changes in top peripheral T cell clonotypes.

Using immunoSEQ multiplex PCR, the repertoire was profiled, and TCRdb retains in-frame clones only, with some absent. The table records just over 65,000 clones, over 75% of them present only once. In the case of this clone: Its antigen is not known.

The receptor was derived from a man in his late teens or twenties with glioma. Sequenced here: PBMCs, sampled from a glioma patient whose treatment included an IDH1 peptide vaccine. The rearrangement joins TRBV6-4 to TRBJ2-3; D tentatively reads TRBD1 or TRBD2 (6 bases each). The CDR3 region has the DNA TGTGCCAGCAGTTTACAACAGGGCGGGGGCACAGATACGCAGTATTTT. Translating gives CASSLQQGGGTDTQYF.